This T cell receptor (beta chain) was profiled in a study of blood T cell repertoires in COVID-19. About the study: T cells, B-cell-depleted T cells, or PBMCs supplied cDNA or gDNA.

The germline V and J ends were trimmed by 0 bases and 2 bases, with 12 bases remaining between them. The CDR3 sequence is 15 residues long. CDR1 is SGHRS and CDR2 is YFSETQ in the germline V gene. Seattle patient enrollment occurred during active infection, with longitudinal follow-up thereafter. The table came from immunoSEQ multiplex PCR; TCRdb's copy has only in-frame clones and leaves some out. The sample records over 200,000 clones, 85% to 90% being singletons. The source of this sequence is a man between 25 and 39 years old with COVID-19, enrolled during active disease. This rearrangement joins TRBV5-1 to TRBJ2-7; D might be TRBD2 (6 bases). Sequenced: peripheral blood. The CDR3 loop reads CASSLALGLTYEQYF. In nucleotides, the CDR3 is TGCGCCAGCAGCTTGGCCCTGGGACTCACCTACGAGCAGTACTTC.